This TCR beta chain was observed in a study of blood T cell repertoires in COVID-19. CDR3 length equals 15 residues. Trimming stripped 7 bases from V and 0 bases from J, with 15 bases between. In germline, CDR1 is MDHEN, CDR2 SYDVKM. TCRdb's copy holds only in-frame clones and misses some; the assay was immunoSEQ multiplex PCR. Of a few hundred thousand clones in the sample, approximately 80% were seen once. The chain joins TRBV28 to TRBJ1-2; perhaps TRBD1 as D (5 bases). The clonotype comes from a woman aged 50 to 60 with active or convalescent COVID-19. Sequencing used peripheral blood. The CDR3 coding sequence is TGTGCCAGCACCCCCCGGGGGACGGCTAACTATGGCTACACCTTC. It yields the protein CASTPRGTANYGYTF.